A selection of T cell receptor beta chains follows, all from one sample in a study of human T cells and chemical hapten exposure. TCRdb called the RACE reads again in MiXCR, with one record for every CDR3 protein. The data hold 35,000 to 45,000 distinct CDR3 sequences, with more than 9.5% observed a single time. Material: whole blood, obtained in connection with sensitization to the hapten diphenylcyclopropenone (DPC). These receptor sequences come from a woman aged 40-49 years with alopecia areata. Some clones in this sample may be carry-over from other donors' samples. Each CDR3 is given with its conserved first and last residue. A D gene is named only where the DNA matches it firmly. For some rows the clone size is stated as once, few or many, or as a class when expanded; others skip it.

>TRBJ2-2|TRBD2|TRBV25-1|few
TGTGCCAGCAGTGAGGGACTAGCGGGGGGTCATCTCCGCACCGGGGAGCTGTTTTTT
CASSEGLAGGHLRTGELFF
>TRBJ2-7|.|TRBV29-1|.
TGCAGCGTCCTGACTGTGGTCGGTGACGAGCAGTACTTC
CSVLTVVGDEQYF
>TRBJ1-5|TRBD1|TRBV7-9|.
TGTGCCAGCAGCCCCGGACAGGGGGCTCAGCCCCAGCATTTT
CASSPGQGAQPQHF
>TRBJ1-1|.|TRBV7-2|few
TGTGCCAGCAGCGCACTCAGAGTGAACACTGAAGCTTTCTTT
CASSALRVNTEAFF
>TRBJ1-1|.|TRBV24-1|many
TGTGCCACCAGTGATTTGACCTACACTGAAGCTTTCTTT
CATSDLTYTEAFF
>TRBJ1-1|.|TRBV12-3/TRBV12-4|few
TGTGCCAGCAGCTACGTCTTGGGGGGCACTGAAGCTTTCTTT
CASSYVLGGTEAFF
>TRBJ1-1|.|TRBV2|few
TGTGCCAGCGGTGGGGAACAGAACACTGAAGCTTTCTTT
CASGGEQNTEAFF
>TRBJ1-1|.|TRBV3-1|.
TGTGCCAGCAGCCTATCAGACCGCGGCCCGAGGATAGCTGAAGCTTTCTTT
CASSLSDRGPRIAEAFF
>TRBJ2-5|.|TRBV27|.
TGTGCCAGCAGTTTCGGGGGCAGACAAGAGACCCAGTACTTC
CASSFGGRQETQYF
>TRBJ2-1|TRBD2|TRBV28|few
TGTGCCAGCAGTCCCGGGGGGGACAATGAGCAGTTCTTC
CASSPGGDNEQFF
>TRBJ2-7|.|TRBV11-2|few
TGTGCCAGCAGCTTAGGGGACCCGGCGCAGTACTTC
CASSLGDPAQYF
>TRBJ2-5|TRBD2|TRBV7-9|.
TGTGCCAGCAGCCCCGGTGAGGGGAGGGCCCAGTACTTC
CASSPGEGRAQYF
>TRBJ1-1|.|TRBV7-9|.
TGTGCCAGCAGCTTCCCAGGGAAGAACACTGAAGCTTTCTTT
CASSFPGKNTEAFF
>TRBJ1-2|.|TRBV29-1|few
TGCAGCGTTGAACGCCAGGGTGAGGGCTACACCTTC
CSVERQGEGYTF
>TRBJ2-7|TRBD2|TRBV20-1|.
TGCAGTGCTAGAGATCCCAGGACTAGCGGCTACGAGCAGTACTTC
CSARDPRTSGYEQYF
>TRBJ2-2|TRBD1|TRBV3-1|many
TGTGCCAGCAGCCAGACAGGGGCCGGGGAGCTGTTTTTT
CASSQTGAGELFF
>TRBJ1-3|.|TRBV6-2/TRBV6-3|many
TGTGCCAGCAGCCCGAGCGGGTCTTTCGGAAACACCATATATTTT
CASSPSGSFGNTIYF
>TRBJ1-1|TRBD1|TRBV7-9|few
TGTGCCAGCAGCTTAGACCCGGGACAGGGTACTGAAGCTTTCTTT
CASSLDPGQGTEAFF
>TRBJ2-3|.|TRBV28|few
TGTGCCAGCAGTTTGAGGGGCGGGCTCACAGATACGCAGTATTTT
CASSLRGGLTDTQYF
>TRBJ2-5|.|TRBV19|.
TGTGCCAGTAGTAAGAGCGGGCCTCAAGAGACCCAGTACTTC
CASSKSGPQETQYF